The T cell receptor (beta chain) under discussion was sequenced for a study of T cells after yellow fever vaccination. Study background: The authors prepared low-cell-number fractions using SMART-Seq v4 Ultra Low Input. Points from the study as a whole: Post-booster reappearance was seen for most primary-vaccination clones (about 96% CD4, around 88% CD8).

The TCR cDNA carried a universal primer site and UMIs from 5'RACE template switching. From the 5' RACE reads, TCRdb called clonotypes with MiXCR, one entry per CDR3 protein. There are 100,000 to 150,000 distinct CDR3 sequences in the sample; about 8.8% occur only once, and roughly 40% lies in the top ten. Turning to this clonotype: The antigen remains unidentified.

Germline V lookup: CDR1 MNHEY, CDR2 SVGEGT. With 3 bases removed from V and 1 base from J, the gap between germline ends came to 9 bases. CDR3 size: 14 residues. This chain uses TRBV6-2 or TRBV6-3 with TRBJ1-2; no reliable D call. The source of this sequence is a young man who received the YFV17D yellow fever vaccine. Specimen: CD8+ T cells sorted from PBMCs, collected on the day of the yellow fever booster vaccination. The CDR3 here is CASSYRDNNYGYTF. As DNA, the CDR3 is TGTGCCAGCAGTTATAGAGACAATAACTATGGCTACACCTTC.